Shown below are 26 T cell receptor beta chains from a single sample sequenced in a study of sequential checkpoint blockade in melanoma. The protocol was immunoSEQ multiplex PCR, while the TCRdb copy is restricted to in-frame clones and leaves out a portion. The sample records 5,000 to 7,500 clones, around 20% being singletons. Treatment noted: randomized to nivolumab then ipilimumab (arm A) or the reverse (arm B). Sequencing used tumor tissue (inferred from file names), obtained from a patient given nivolumab and ipilimumab in sequence. The receptors shown here come from a human donor with melanoma.

This chain uses TRBV18 with TRBJ1-2; tentatively, D is TRBD1 (6 bases). From germline, CDR1 is KGHSH and CDR2 LQKENI. CDR3 length equals 15 residues. V dropped 5 bases and J dropped 4 bases, with 17 bases sitting between them. The CDR3 loop is CASSTGQVGPYGYTF. Here the CDR3 DNA reads TGTGCCAGCTCAACGGGACAAGTGGGACCCTATGGCTACACCTTC. Drawing the rest from reference TRBV18 and TRBJ1-2, the complete variable domain is NAGVMQNPRHLVRRRGQEARLRCSPMKGHSHVYWYRQLPEEGLKFMVYLQKENIIDESGMPKERFSAEFPKEGPSILRIQQVVRGDSAAYFCASSTGQVGPYGYTFGSGTRLTVV.

In its sample, this clone is medium-sized. The chain employs TRBV6-1 and TRBJ2-1, with D perhaps matching TRBD1 (5 bases). Deletions cut 1 base from V and 8 bases from J, with 12 bases between. Per the germline V gene, CDR1 is MNHNS and CDR2 is SASEGT. The CDR3 sequence is 14 residues long. The CDR3 spells CASSEGGRGYEQFF. CDR3 nucleotide sequence: TGTGCCAGCAGTGAAGGTGGTAGGGGCTATGAGCAGTTCTTC.

This clone has just one count. The chain combines TRBV18 with TRBJ2-5; D unclear. The CDR3 sequence is 14 residues long. In germline, CDR1 is KGHSH, CDR2 LQKENI. V was clipped by 3 bases and J by 5 bases, with 13 bases between them. The CDR3 DNA reads TGTGCCAGCTCACCCGCCGGTAGCAGGGAGACCCAGTACTTC. Translated, it gives CASSPAGSRETQYF.

Only a few counts were recorded for this clone. The chain links TRBV30 to TRBJ2-1; 8 bases line up with TRBD2. The CDR3 extends over 15 amino acids. V lost 1 base and J lost 9; bases outside the gene matches: 11. Germline lookup yields CDR1 GTSNPN and CDR2 SVGIG (reference sequence). The CDR3 loop is CAWSAERESSAEQFF. The DNA of the CDR3 is TGTGCCTGGAGTGCGGAGCGGGAGAGTTCGGCTGAGCAGTTCTTC. The full variable domain, with the rest looked up from reference TRBV30 and TRBJ2-1, is SQTIHQWPATLVQPVGSPLSLECTVEGTSNPNLYWYRQAAGRGLQLLFYSVGIGQISSEVPQNLSASRPQDRQFILSSKKLLLSDSGFYLCAWSAERESSAEQFFGPGTRLTVL.

This clone was recorded a few times. The chain recombines TRBV11-3 with TRBJ1-4; TRBD1 agrees at 9 bases. Germline V lookup: CDR1 SGHNT, CDR2 YENEEA. The CDR3 covers 14 residues. Germline trimming cut 4 bases from V and 7 bases from J; bases unmatched to any gene: 4. In DNA form, the CDR3 reads TGTGCCAGCAGCTCACAGGGGGCGGGTGAAAAACTGTTTTTT. Protein: CASSSQGAGEKLFF.

This chain joins TRBV19 and TRBJ1-1, with 8 bases that match TRBD1. The V segment lost 7 bases and the J segment 5 bases; nucleotides outside the gene matches: 9. The length of the CDR3 is 14 residues. In germline, CDR1 is LNHDA, CDR2 SQIVND (reference sequence). CDR3 protein: CASKDWTGMTEAFF. As DNA, the CDR3 is TGTGCCAGTAAGGATTGGACAGGGATGACTGAAGCTTTCTTT.

This clone was seen more than once but under ten times. CDR3: CASNTRWARGQPQHF. CDR3 in DNA: TGTGCCAGCAATACTAGGTGGGCCCGGGGTCAGCCCCAGCATTTT. The chain is built from TRBV28 and TRBJ1-5; D gene ambiguous. This CDR3 is 15 amino acids long. Germline V gene sequence: CDR1 MDHEN, CDR2 SYDVKM. The ends were cut back, 7 bases at V and 6 bases at J, with 19 bases in the middle.

This clone has a single count. The chain recombines TRBV5-1 with TRBJ2-3; TRBD2 matches 13 bases. The germline CDR1 and CDR2 sequences are SGHRS and YFSETQ. V lost 0 bases, J lost 4 bases, and 5 bases stayed unmatched. This CDR3 comprises 17 residues. CDR3 coding DNA: TGCGCCAGCAGCTTGGGACTAGCGGGAGGTCTGGCAGATACGCAGTATTTT. The encoded protein is CASSLGLAGGLADTQYF. The whole variable domain, remainder taken from reference TRBV5-1 and TRBJ2-3, is KAGVTQTPRYLIKTRGQQVTLSCSPISGHRSVSWYQQTPGQGLQFLFEYFSETQRNKGNFPGRFSGRQFSNSRSEMNVSTLELGDSALYLCASSLGLAGGLADTQYFGPGTRLTVL.

J is TRBJ1-1 and V is TRBV5-1; D is possibly TRBD1 (5 bases). CDR1 and CDR2 (germline): SGHRS, YFSETQ. The CDR3 totals 15 residues. Trimming took 0 bases from V and 1 from J, leaving 10 bases between them. The CDR3 nucleotides are TGCGCCAGCAGCTTGGTACCGGGGACGAACACTGAAGCTTTCTTT. Protein: CASSLVPGTNTEAFF.

The chain uses TRBV25-1 and TRBJ1-2; D uncertain. The CDR3 spans 14 residues. V lost 2 bases to trimming and J lost 6 bases, with 13 bases between them. Per the germline V gene, CDR1 is MGHDK and CDR2 is SYGVNS. The CDR3 sequence is CASSEIHIGNGYTF. The CDR3 nucleotides are TGTGCCAGCAGTGAAATTCATATCGGCAATGGCTACACCTTC.

This chain connects TRBV11-3 to TRBJ2-1, with 10 bases aligning to TRBD2. The V gene end was trimmed by 1 base and the J gene end by 6 bases; junction bases not matched to a gene: 3. This CDR3 is built from 15 residues. Germline V lookup: CDR1 SGHNT, CDR2 YENEEA. The CDR3 sequence is CASSLGLAGANEQFF. CDR3 nucleotides: TGTGCCAGCAGCTTAGGGCTAGCGGGAGCCAATGAGCAGTTCTTC.

The chain carries TRBV10-1 and TRBJ2-7, with D uncertain. Trimming took 10 bases from V and 4 from J, leaving 11 bases between them. Germline CDR1 and CDR2: WNHNN and SYGVQD (reference sequence). The CDR3 loop spans 11 amino acids. The CDR3 DNA follows: TGCGCCATCCTCAAGGGTTACGAGCAGTACTTC. Translated, it gives CAILKGYEQYF.

This clone was observed many times. The CDR3 spells CASSQFRTSSYEQYF. CDR3 coding DNA: TGCGCCAGCAGCCAGTTCCGAACTAGCTCCTACGAGCAGTACTTC. The rearrangement uses TRBV4-1 and TRBJ2-7; a possible D gene is TRBD2 (5 bases). This CDR3 is built from 15 residues. Trimming left V 3 bases short and J 0 bases short, with 12 bases between. In germline, CDR1 is MGHRA, CDR2 YSYEKL.

The gene calls are TRBV9 and TRBJ2-5; D is undetermined. Between the trimmed V and J ends, which lost 5 bases and 2 bases, there was a span of 10 bases. This CDR3 region has 13 residues. Germline CDR1 reads SGDLS; CDR2 reads YYNGEE. The CDR3 coding sequence is TGTGCCAGCAGTCGACTGAATCAAGAGACCCAGTACTTC. This translates into CASSRLNQETQYF.

V and J are TRBV19 and TRBJ1-5; tentatively, D is TRBD1 (5 bases). Trimming stripped 10 bases from V and 2 bases from J, with 15 bases between. The CDR3 has 14 residues. Germline loops: CDR1 LNHDA, CDR2 SQIVND (reference sequence). CDR3 in DNA: TGTGCCACCAAGCCGGGGCAGGGCAATCAGCCCCAGCATTTT. It is translated as CATKPGQGNQPQHF.

The chain has TRBV6-8 and TRBJ2-1; 8 nucleotides match TRBD1. CDR3 size: 15 residues. J was trimmed by 8 bases and V by 5 bases; bases with no gene match: 11. Germline V gene data show CDR1 as MNHGY and CDR2 as SAAAGT. The CDR3 region is CASSLTGGAVDEQFF. The CDR3 bases are TGTGCCAGCAGTCTCACAGGGGGTGCGGTCGATGAGCAGTTCTTC.

This clone was seen only a few times. The chain couples TRBV11-3 to TRBJ1-3, with 8 bases identical to TRBD1. Germline V gives CDR1 SGHNT, CDR2 YENEEA. J was trimmed by 8 bases and V by 6 bases; bases with no gene match: 9. There are 14 residues in the CDR3. The CDR3 reads CASRETQGADTIYF. The DNA for the CDR3 is TGTGCCAGCAGGGAAACTCAGGGGGCGGACACCATATATTTT.

The V and J genes are TRBV28 and TRBJ2-3; possibly TRBD2 for D (6 bases). The CDR3 is 15 amino acids. CDR1 and CDR2 (germline): MDHEN, SYDVKM. V shed 8 bases and J shed 5 bases, with 20 bases lying between them. CDR3 loop: CASYVGWGLGDTQYF. CDR3 nucleotides: TGTGCCAGCTACGTCGGGTGGGGACTTGGAGATACGCAGTATTTT.

The CDR3 coding sequence is TGTGCCAGTAGTATAAGGACAGGGTTGGAGACCCAGTACTTC. Amino acid sequence: CASSIRTGLETQYF. The chain has TRBV19 and TRBJ2-5, with 8 bases fitting TRBD1. From germline, CDR1 is LNHDA and CDR2 SQIVND (reference sequence). The CDR3 extends over 14 amino acids. Trimming at V came to 2 bases and at J to 5 bases, leaving 4 bases not matched to a gene.

This clone was counted ten times or more. V and J are TRBV6-8 and TRBJ2-2; D remains unclear. The CDR3 runs to 14 residues. The V and J ends lost 6 bases and 6 bases respectively, with 14 bases between them. Germline V gene data show CDR1 as MNHGY and CDR2 as SAAAGT. CDR3 in DNA: TGTGCCAGCAGAGGAGCAGTGGTCGCCGGGGAGCTGTTTTTT. Protein sequence: CASRGAVVAGELFF.

Only a few counts were recorded for this clone. The DNA of the CDR3 is TGTGCCAGCAGACCTTGGGTTGGAGAGACCCAGTACTTC. This encodes CASRPWVGETQYF. The chain couples TRBV14 to TRBJ2-5; unclear D gene. Germline V gene lookup returns CDR1 SGHDN and CDR2 FVKESK. The CDR3 spans 13 residues. The germline V and J ends were trimmed by 6 bases and 4 bases, with 12 bases remaining between them.

This clone occurred a few times. The V and J genes are TRBV28 and TRBJ2-1; 10 bases align to TRBD2. The V gene's germline CDR1 is MDHEN and CDR2 SYDVKM. The CDR3 is 15 residues long. V shed 3 bases, J shed 6 bases, and the junction held 5 bases outside the gene matches. CDR3 DNA sequence: TGTGCCAGCAGTTTCGTGAGCGGGAGGGCCAATGAGCAGTTCTTC. Translating it yields CASSFVSGRANEQFF. Variable domain in full (rest from reference TRBV28 and TRBJ2-1): DVKVTQSSRYLVKRTGEKVFLECVQDMDHENMFWYRQDPGLGLRLIYFSYDVKMKEKGDIPEGYSVSREKKERFSLILESASTNQTSMYLCASSFVSGRANEQFFGPGTRLTVL.

The V call is TRBV19, the J call TRBJ1-1; 9 bases are a match to TRBD1. Germline CDR1 LNHDA, CDR2 SQIVND (reference sequence). The CDR3 has 11 residues. The V gene end was trimmed by 8 bases and the J gene end by 6 bases; junction bases not matched to a gene: 1. DNA of the CDR3: TGTGCCAGTGGGACAGGGCCTGAAGCTTTCTTT. It codes for CASGTGPEAFF.

The table lists this clone with many counts. This sequence joins TRBV11-3 and TRBJ2-2; no reliable D call. Per the germline V gene, CDR1 is SGHNT and CDR2 is YENEEA. Trimming removed 3 bases from V and 2 bases from J, with 13 bases in between. The CDR3 extends over 16 amino acids. CDR3 loop: CASSLAATRNTGELFF. The DNA of the CDR3 is TGTGCCAGCAGCTTGGCTGCGACGAGAAACACCGGGGAGCTGTTTTTT. Variable domain in full (rest from reference TRBV11-3 and TRBJ2-2): EAGVVQSPRYKIIEKKQPVAFWCNPISGHNTLYWYLQNLGQGPELLIRYENEEAVDDSQLPKDRFSAERLKGVDSTLKIQPAELGDSAVYLCASSLAATRNTGELFFGEGSRLTVL.

The J gene is TRBJ2-5, the V gene TRBV18; TRBD1 might be the D (6 bases). V lost 3 bases, J lost 4 bases, and 12 bases lay in between. The germline gives CDR1 KGHSH, CDR2 LQKENI. This CDR3 has 14 amino acids. This CDR3 reads CASSPPGHRETQYF. The CDR3 DNA sequence: TGTGCCAGCTCACCTCCGGGACATAGAGAGACCCAGTACTTC.

V and J are TRBV6-8 and TRBJ1-2; D perhaps matches TRBD1 (5 bases). This CDR3 is 15 amino acids long. V was trimmed by 7 bases and J by 1 base, leaving 16 bases between them. Germline CDR1 MNHGY, CDR2 SAAAGT. As DNA, the CDR3 is TGTGCCAGCATGCCCCGGGGCGGTGGTAACTATGGCTACACCTTC. Translating gives CASMPRGGGNYGYTF.